This is a list of T cell receptor beta chains from one sample in a study of Tregs in tolerant kidney transplant recipients. TCRdb's copy holds only in-frame clones and misses some; the assay was immunoSEQ multiplex PCR. The sample lists approximately 260,000 clones; more than 65% were seen once. What was sequenced was CD4+ T cells from blood. The receptors were sampled from a human donor in good health. CDR3s include the opening cysteine and the closing phenylalanine or tryptophan. The D gene is left open where the match is weak.

TRBV7-2,-,TRBJ1-5,TGTGCCAGCAGCCTATACGGCTCGAGTTATCAGCCCCAGCATTTT,CASSLYGSSYQPQHF
TRBV6-1,TRBD2,TRBJ2-3,TGTGCCAGCAGTGAAACTAGCGGGAGGAATACGCAGTATTTT,CASSETSGRNTQYF
TRBV5-1,-,TRBJ1-1,TGCGCCAGCAGCTTCGACAGAAGAAACACTGAAGCTTTCTTT,CASSFDRRNTEAFF
TRBV11-3,-,TRBJ1-2,TGTGCCAGCAGCTTAGAGGCGAATGGCTACACCTTC,CASSLEANGYTF
TRBV7-9,TRBD1,TRBJ2-5,TGTGCCAGCAGCTTAATGGGACAGCAAGAGACCCAGTACTTC,CASSLMGQQETQYF
TRBV30,TRBD1,TRBJ2-7,TGTGCCTTTACCCTCCCGGACAGGGCGGGCGAGCAGTACTTC,CAFTLPDRAGEQYF
TRBV19,TRBD1,TRBJ1-1,TGTGCCAGTAATCCACAACCCGGGACAGGGCTCTCTGAAGCTTTCTTT,CASNPQPGTGLSEAFF
TRBV11-2,-,TRBJ1-4,TGTGCCAGCAGCTTAGAAGCGCTGGTTGCAACTAATGAAAAACTGTTTTTT,CASSLEALVATNEKLFF
TRBV11-3,TRBD2,TRBJ2-5,TGTGCCAGCAGCTTAGACTCCGGGACTAGGGGGGAGACCCAGTACTTC,CASSLDSGTRGETQYF
TRBV16,-,TRBJ1-2,TGTGCCAGCAGCCAATCTCACCTGCGTGCCTATGGCTACACCTTC,CASSQSHLRAYGYTF
TRBV5-1,TRBD2,TRBJ2-7,TGCGCCAGCAGCACCCTGGGTAGCGGGAGGGTTTCCTACGAGCAGTACTTC,CASSTLGSGRVSYEQYF
TRBV7-9,TRBD2,TRBJ2-1,TGTGCCAGCAGCATCCGGACTAGCGGACTCAATGAGCAGTTCTTC,CASSIRTSGLNEQFF
TRBV7-9,-,TRBJ2-1,TGTGCCAGCAGCCGGGCGGCGGGCCTAGGGGAATACAATGAGCAGTTCTTC,CASSRAAGLGEYNEQFF